This TCR beta chain was sequenced during a study of T-cell reconstitution after alpha-beta-depleted transplantation in children. Unique molecular identifiers featured in how the TCRbeta library was prepared. Each CDR3 protein is one row after TCRdb ran MiXCR on the PCR reads. The sample lists around 600,000 distinct CDR3 sequences, about 15% occurring once. The CDR3 spans 17 residues. The V segment lost 7 bases and the J segment 4 bases; nucleotides outside the gene matches: 18. Germline CDR1 DFQATT, CDR2 SNEGSKA (reference sequence). This TCR came from a human donor who donated a stem cell graft to a child with acute myeloid leukemia. The chain carries TRBV20-1 and TRBJ1-5; 8 bases align to TRBD1. Sequencing used PBMCs from the stem cell graft donor, obtained from the stem cell graft. The CDR3 region is CSVFGQGARSLNQPQHF. DNA for the CDR3: TGCAGTGTCTTCGGCCAGGGGGCGCGGTCCTTAAATCAGCCCCAGCATTTT.